Listed here are 6 T cell receptor beta chains from one sample, sequenced in a study of T cell repertoires in cytomegalovirus infection. These receptors have no known antigen. In TCRdb, the reads were re-called with MiXCR into one record per CDR3 protein. Of roughly 570,000 distinct CDR3 sequences listed, under 45% are singletons. This specimen was cultured PBMCs, taken from culture after CMV antigen stimulation. These receptors were collected from a human donor in good health (CMV status not recorded). Some clones in this sample may be carry-over from other donors' samples.

This chain links TRBV12-3 or TRBV12-4 with TRBJ1-4; possible D gene TRBD1, 5 bases. The CDR3 length is 15 residues. The V end lost 5 bases, the J end lost 6 bases, and 16 bases lay between the germline ends. The DNA for the CDR3 is TGTGCCAGCAGTCCCCGGGGACCCCAGCATGAAAAACTGTTTTTT. Residues: CASSPRGPQHEKLFF.

This clonotype has a handful of counts. V and J are TRBV7-2 and TRBJ2-4, with D perhaps matching TRBD1 or TRBD2 (6 bases each). This CDR3 contains 16 residues. Germline V gene sequence: CDR1 SGHTA, CDR2 FQGNSA. Trimming stripped 5 bases from V and 0 bases from J, with 14 bases between. CDR3 DNA sequence: TGTGCCAGCAGCATTTCCAGGGGACTAGCCAAAAACATTCAGTACTTC. Protein: CASSISRGLAKNIQYF. Full variable domain (remainder filled in from reference TRBV7-2 and TRBJ2-4): GAGVSQSPSNKVTEKGKDVELRCDPISGHTALYWYRQSLGQGLEFLIYFQGNSAPDKSGLPSDRFSAERTGGSVSTLTIQRTQQEDSAVYLCASSISRGLAKNIQYFGAGTRLSVL.

This clonotype was seen a few times. V usage is TRBV7-6 and J usage is TRBJ2-7, with 9 bases aligning to TRBD2. Germline CDR1 SGHVS, CDR2 FNYEAQ. Trimming removed 5 bases from V and 7 bases from J; junction bases left unmatched: 9. The CDR3 runs 14 residues. The CDR3, as DNA: TGTGCCAGCAGCCCGACTAGCGGTCAGCTGGAGCAGTACTTC. As protein: CASSPTSGQLEQYF. Combining the CDR3 with reference TRBV7-6 and TRBJ2-7 gives the whole variable domain GAGVSQSPRYKVTKRGQDVALRCDPISGHVSLYWYRQALGQGPEFLTYFNYEAQQDKSGLPNDRFSAERPEGSISTLTIQRTEQRDSAMYRCASSPTSGQLEQYFGPGTRLTVT.

This clonotype was seen at least ten times. The chain carries TRBV7-2 and TRBJ1-5; D remains ambiguous. CDR1 and CDR2 from the germline V gene are SGHTA and FQGNSA. The V end was cut by 1 base, the J end by 4 bases, with 17 bases between. The CDR3 has 17 amino acids. Here the CDR3 DNA reads TGTGCCAGCAGCTTAGTGACGGGAATTGGGTTTAATCAGCCCCAGCATTTT. This encodes CASSLVTGIGFNQPQHF.

CDR3 amino acids: CASRPLGQASYNEQFF. In DNA, the CDR3 is TGTGCCAGCAGGCCCTTGGGACAGGCGTCCTACAATGAGCAGTTCTTC. The V and J genes are TRBV6-1 and TRBJ2-1; 8 bases are shared with TRBD1. Germline CDR1 and CDR2: MNHNS and SASEGT. The CDR3 loop spans 16 amino acids. Germline trimming cut 6 bases from V and 1 base from J; bases unmatched to any gene: 8.

This sequence joins TRBV19 and TRBJ2-3; D unresolved. The CDR3 extends over 13 amino acids. The germline CDR1 and CDR2 sequences are LNHDA and SQIVND (reference sequence). The V and J ends lost 4 bases and 1 base respectively, with 6 bases between them. The CDR3 DNA sequence: TGTGCCAGTAGTAATAGACGCACAGATACGCAGTATTTT. Translated: CASSNRRTDTQYF.